This entry lists 7 T cell receptor beta chains sequenced from one sample in a study of T cell responses to AZD1222 COVID-19 vaccine. Generated by immunoSEQ multiplex PCR, the TCRdb table keeps only in-frame clones and is missing some. This sample has some 150,000 clones, with roughly 88% found just once. The material sequenced was peripheral blood, taken on day 0 of AZD1222 vaccination. These receptors were obtained from an adult in good health.

This sequence joins TRBV5-1 and TRBJ2-7; possibly TRBD1 for D (6 bases). Germline CDR1 is SGHRS and CDR2 is YFSETQ. The CDR3 has 14 amino acids. V was shortened by 5 bases and J by 0 bases, with 12 bases between the two germline ends. CDR3 nucleotide sequence: TGCGCCAGCAGAGGGACACAGAGCTCCTACGAGCAGTACTTC. Protein product: CASRGTQSSYEQYF. The full variable domain, in which reference TRBV5-1 and TRBJ2-7 provide the parts outside the CDR3, is KAGVTQTPRYLIKTRGQQVTLSCSPISGHRSVSWYQQTPGQGLQFLFEYFSETQRNKGNFPGRFSGRQFSNSRSEMNVSTLELGDSALYLCASRGTQSSYEQYFGPGTRLTVT.

The J gene is TRBJ1-2, the V gene TRBV7-2; 9 nucleotides align to TRBD1. The CDR3 contains 14 residues. V shed 5 bases and J 7 bases; nucleotides not matched to a gene: 8. The germline V gene has CDR1 SGHTA and CDR2 FQGNSA. The chain's CDR3 is CASSLRDREAGYTF. The DNA of the CDR3 is TGTGCCAGCAGCCTAAGGGACAGGGAGGCTGGCTACACCTTC. Drawing the rest from reference TRBV7-2 and TRBJ1-2, the complete variable domain is GAGVSQSPSNKVTEKGKDVELRCDPISGHTALYWYRQSLGQGLEFLIYFQGNSAPDKSGLPSDRFSAERTGGSVSTLTIQRTQQEDSAVYLCASSLRDREAGYTFGSGTRLTVV.

The CDR3 region has the DNA TGTGCCAGCAGCCCCGGGAGGCTAGCGGAAGAGACCCAGTACTTC. Translating it yields CASSPGRLAEETQYF. The chain uses TRBV11-2 and TRBJ2-5; 7 bases agree with TRBD2. J was trimmed by 3 bases and V by 5 bases; bases with no gene match: 9. The CDR3 consists of 15 residues. The germline gives CDR1 SGHAT, CDR2 FQNNGV.

This clone showed up just once. This chain links TRBV6-5 with TRBJ2-3; 12 bases map to TRBD2. CDR3 length: 15 amino acids. J lost 6 bases, V lost 8 bases, and 9 bases had no gene match. Germline lookup yields CDR1 MNHEY and CDR2 SVGAGI. In nucleotides, the CDR3 is TGTGCCAGCCTATCTCTAGCGGGAGGGAGGGATACGCAGTATTTT. Its translation is CASLSLAGGRDTQYF.

This rearrangement joins TRBV7-9 to TRBJ1-4; no firm D call. The CDR3 sequence is 15 residues long. The germline V and J ends were trimmed by 4 bases and 2 bases, with 11 bases remaining between them. Germline V gene data show CDR1 as SEHNR and CDR2 as FQNEAQ (reference sequence). Written as DNA, the CDR3 is TGTGCCAGCAGCTCGGACTTTGGGACTAATGAAAAACTGTTTTTT. It is translated as CASSSDFGTNEKLFF.

The genes are TRBV6-1 and TRBJ2-2, with D possibly TRBD2 on 6 matching bases. Trimming took off 11 bases at V and 6 bases at J, with 19 bases between the two ends. The CDR3 contains 14 residues. The V gene's germline CDR1 is MNHNS and CDR2 SASEGT. The CDR3 DNA follows: TGTGCCGGCGGGGTGGGTTCATATGCCGGGGAGCTGTTTTTT. Translating it yields CAGGVGSYAGELFF.

This clone was detected a few times. The chain joins TRBV6-4 to TRBJ2-3, with D possibly matching TRBD2 (6 bases). Germline V gives CDR1 MRHNA, CDR2 SNTAGT. This CDR3 is 15 amino acids long. Trimming shortened V by 0 bases and J by 5 bases, and 12 bases separated the two germline ends. The CDR3 region has the DNA TGTGCCAGCAGTGACTCGGGCGGAGGGAGAGATACGCAGTATTTT. This codes for CASSDSGGGRDTQYF.